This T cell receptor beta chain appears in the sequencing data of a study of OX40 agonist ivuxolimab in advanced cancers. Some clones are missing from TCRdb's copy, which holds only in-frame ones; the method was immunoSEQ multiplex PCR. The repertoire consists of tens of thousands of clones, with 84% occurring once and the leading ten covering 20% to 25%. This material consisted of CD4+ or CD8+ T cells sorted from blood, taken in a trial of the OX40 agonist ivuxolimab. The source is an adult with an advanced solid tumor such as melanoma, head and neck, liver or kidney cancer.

As DNA, the CDR3 is TGCGCCAGCAGCCAAGAGGGACAGGGACAGCCCCAGCATTTT. Residues: CASSQEGQGQPQHF. The rearrangement joins TRBV4-1 to TRBJ1-5, with 9 positions matching TRBD1. The junction had 1 base not matched to a gene; V was cut back by 0 bases and J by 7 bases. In germline, CDR1 is MGHRA, CDR2 YSYEKL. The CDR3 has 14 amino acids.